This T cell receptor (beta chain) was identified in a study of cytomegalovirus exposure and HLA in healthy donors. J lost 4 bases, V lost 3 bases, and 6 bases had no gene match. Germline V CDR1 and CDR2: LNHDA, SQIVND (reference sequence). This CDR3 has 14 residues. 13 Jbeta primers and 60 Vbeta primers were used for the PCR. Here immunoSEQ multiplex PCR was the method, and the copy in TCRdb shows in-frame clones only, minus some. The sample records 150,000 to 180,000 clones, approximately 80% being singletons. A few counts support this clone. Its matching antigen is unknown. Overall study results and limits: Later work found that TCR association rates differed between HLA loci; DRB1 had the most and HLA-C the fewest.

Input material: PBMCs. The source is a man aged 25 to 40 in good health and CMV-seropositive. This rearrangement joins TRBV19 to TRBJ2-7, with 7 nucleotides matching TRBD1. Here the CDR3 reads CASSIETGSYEQYF. CDR3 nucleotide sequence: TGTGCCAGTAGTATCGAGACAGGGAGTTACGAGCAGTACTTC.